This T cell receptor (beta chain) was documented in a study of control samples from healthy donors and cancer patients. The V gene end was trimmed by 9 bases and the J gene end by 6 bases; junction bases not matched to a gene: 9. Germline V gene sequence: CDR1 SNHLY, CDR2 FYNNEI. CDR3 length: 13 residues. Some clones are missing from TCRdb's copy, which holds only in-frame ones; the method was immunoSEQ multiplex PCR. The sample gives 400,000 to 450,000 clones, around nine tenths of which show up once; around 6.8% is in the top ten. The genes are TRBV2 and TRBJ1-1, with 8 bases that match TRBD1. Material for sequencing was PBMCs. This TCR was sampled from a man in his forties with head and neck cancer. The CDR3 here is CARSGGPRAEAFF. CDR3 in DNA: TGTGCCAGATCAGGGGGCCCCAGAGCTGAAGCTTTCTTT.